A single sample gave rise to the 5 T cell receptor beta chains below, sequenced in a study of cytomegalovirus exposure and HLA in healthy donors (dated by TCRdb to 2016 to 2017). Libraries were constructed by the immunoSEQ multiplex PCR assay. In its TCRdb copy, this immuneACCESS table keeps in-frame sequences only and misses some clones. Where compared with another copy, unresolved V genes explain less than half of these, and the others have no known cause. The sample yields fewer than 200,000 clones; around 85% were counted once. Together, the top ten hold approximately 5% of the sample. Sample: PBMCs. All receptors derive from a woman in her 30s in good health and CMV-seronegative.

The chain joins TRBV4-1 to TRBJ2-1; D gene unclear. The CDR3 extends over 13 amino acids. The V end was cut by 0 bases, the J end by 9 bases, with 9 bases between. Germline V CDR1 and CDR2: MGHRA, YSYEKL. CDR3 nucleotide sequence: TGCGCCAGCAGCCAAGATTACCGATCTGAGCAGTTCTTC. Amino acid sequence: CASSQDYRSEQFF.

The chain uses TRBV5-5 and TRBJ2-7, with D possibly called TRBD1 or TRBD2 (5 bases each). The CDR3 runs to 14 residues. V lost 2 bases and J lost 2, with 11 bases in between. Germline assignment: CDR1 SGHKS and CDR2 YYEKEE (reference sequence). The CDR3 loop reads CASSFEGHTYEQYF. The CDR3 DNA is TGTGCCAGCAGCTTTGAGGGGCATACCTACGAGCAGTACTTC.

The chain carries TRBV5-6 and TRBJ2-3; the D call may be TRBD1 or TRBD2 (5 bases each). The V and J ends lost 3 bases and 0 bases respectively, with 11 bases between them. The CDR3 is made up of 15 amino acids. Germline V lookup: CDR1 SGHDT, CDR2 YYEEEE. CDR3 amino acids: CASSSGRPSTDTQYF. CDR3 DNA sequence: TGTGCCAGCAGCTCGGGACGACCTAGCACAGATACGCAGTATTTT. Supplemented by reference TRBV5-6 and TRBJ2-3, the full variable domain reads DAGVTQSPTHLIKTRGQQVTLRCSPKSGHDTVSWYQQALGQGPQFIFQYYEEEERQRGNFPDRFSGHQFPNYSSELNVNALLLGDSALYLCASSSGRPSTDTQYFGPGTRLTVL.

The chain uses TRBV6-5 and TRBJ2-7; D call uncertain. Germline loops: CDR1 MNHEY, CDR2 SVGAGI. V was trimmed by 5 bases and J by 5 bases, leaving 16 bases between them. There are 14 residues in the CDR3. CDR3 DNA: TGTGCCAGCAGTAACCGGGCCCCGACCAACGAGCAGTACTTC. Translating gives CASSNRAPTNEQYF.

V is TRBV5-5 and J is TRBJ2-4; 11 nucleotides align to TRBD2. Germline trimming cut 5 bases from V and 8 bases from J; bases unmatched to any gene: 6. Germline CDR1 and CDR2: SGHKS and YYEKEE (reference sequence). This CDR3 region has 14 residues. CDR3 region: CASRPTSGSYIQYF. The CDR3 coding sequence is TGTGCCAGCAGACCCACTAGCGGGAGTTACATTCAGTACTTC.